This TCR beta chain is from a study of blood T cells in healthy people across ages. Germline CDR1 and CDR2: SGHTA and FQGNSA. J was trimmed by 6 bases and V by 4 bases; bases with no gene match: 10. The CDR3 contains 16 residues. At least 6.5 million PBMCs were isolated per sample. Total RNA extraction produced at least 6 micrograms (per sample) for the study. Sample-barcoded 5' priming and a J-beta primer mix drove a second PCR of roughly 7 to 11 cycles. Each CDR3 protein is one row after TCRdb ran MiXCR on the 5' RACE reads. The sample shows roughly 1.9 million distinct CDR3 sequences, around 42% of them seen only once.

Sequencing was carried out using blood. The genes are TRBV7-2 and TRBJ2-1, with 9 bases aligning to TRBD1. This receptor was obtained from a human donor in good health. The CDR3 DNA follows: TGTGCCAGCAGCTCAGGACAGGGGCGGTACCGCAATGAGCAGTTCTTC. This encodes CASSSGQGRYRNEQFF.